This TCR beta chain was found in a study of T-cell memory formation after mild COVID-19. As regards this clonotype: Its antigen remains unknown.

Findings and limits, study-wide: Contracting CD4+ clones lay largely in CM and EM, with CD8+ ones residing in EMRA. Cross-reactive memory apparently joined, as some responding clones appeared in pre-infection memory. Among clones contracting day 15 to 85, CD4/CD8 was balanced, whereas later expanders leaned CD4+.

The CDR3 runs 11 residues. Trimming left V 5 bases short and J 6 bases short, with 6 bases between. CDR1 and CDR2 from the germline V gene are KGHDR and SFDVKD. TCR alpha and TCR beta cDNA libraries carrying sample barcodes and UMIs were produced by 5'RACE using constant-segment primers. TCRdb called the 5' RACE reads again in MiXCR, with one record for every CDR3 protein. The sample shows around 370,000 distinct CDR3 sequences, around 20% of them seen only once. This sequence was found in an adult woman who had mild COVID-19 (a few samples of this study predate the infection). Cell type and time point are not known. The V and J genes are TRBV24-1 and TRBJ1-2, with D uncertain. The sequenced sample consisted of PBMCs or a T cell subset sorted from them (not recorded which). CDR3 protein: CATSGNHGYTF. CDR3 DNA: TGTGCCACCAGTGGGAATCATGGCTACACCTTC.